These 24 T cell receptor beta chains were all obtained from the same sample, sequenced in a study of early T cells in non-severe SARS-CoV-2 infection. TCRdb reanalysed the 5' RACE reads using MiXCR and keeps one entry per CDR3 protein. The sample lists more than 45,000 distinct CDR3 sequences, about 5.6% seen once, with 6% to 7% in the top ten. Input material: whole blood. These receptors all come from an adult who was a healthcare worker with PCR-confirmed SARS-CoV-2 infection or an uninfected control (not recorded which).

The rearrangement links TRBV29-1 to TRBJ2-5; weak D call: TRBD1 (6 bases). Germline CDR1 and CDR2: SQVTM and ANQGSEA. The CDR3 is 13 residues long. Trimming left V 6 bases short and J 1 base short, with 12 bases between. The CDR3 sequence is CSVAAGVQETQYF. DNA for the CDR3: TGCAGCGTGGCCGCAGGGGTCCAAGAGACCCAGTACTTC.

The chain combines TRBV20-1 with TRBJ1-6; TRBD1 matches 10 bases. The CDR3 is made up of 15 amino acids. V was clipped by 3 bases and J by 10 bases; unmatched bases: 9. CDR1 is DFQATT and CDR2 is SNEGSKA in the germline V gene (reference sequence). The CDR3 DNA reads TGCAGTGCTAGGGCTACGGGACAGGGGAACTCACCCCTCCACTTT. This gives the protein CSARATGQGNSPLHF.

This clonotype was counted ten times or more. The V call is TRBV5-5, the J call TRBJ2-7, with 9 bases aligning to TRBD1. The V segment lost 5 bases and the J segment 2 bases; nucleotides outside the gene matches: 8. The CDR3 spans 15 residues. Germline V gives CDR1 SGHKS, CDR2 YYEKEE (reference sequence). In DNA, the CDR3 is TGTGCCAGCAGATACACGGGACAGGGTACCTACGAGCAGTACTTC. Encoded protein: CASRYTGQGTYEQYF.

This clonotype was detected only once. Likely a read error: the CDR3 ends without its conserved phenylalanine or tryptophan. The chain has TRBV12-3 or TRBV12-4 and TRBJ2-5; D is possibly TRBD1 (5 bases). The CDR3 runs 13 residues. Trimming left V 5 bases short and J 1 base short, with 8 bases between. As DNA, the CDR3 is TGTGCCAGCAGTCACAGGCCCCAAGAGACCCAGTACTAC. Protein: CASSHRPQETQYY.

In this sample, this clonotype turned up many times. This rearrangement joins TRBV29-1 to TRBJ2-7, with D possibly being TRBD1 (5 bases). Germline V CDR1 and CDR2: SQVTM, ANQGSEA. The CDR3 extends over 13 amino acids. V lost 7 bases and J 4 bases, leaving 17 bases between the germline ends. The DNA for the CDR3 is TGCAGCGCGGTGGGGCCAGGGATGTACGAGCAGTACTTC. Its translation: CSAVGPGMYEQYF.

This clonotype showed up just a few times. V is TRBV7-7 and J is TRBJ2-5; 9 bases fit TRBD2. The ends lost 4 bases at V and 5 bases at J; junction bases unmatched: 11. Germline V CDR1 and CDR2: SSHAT, FNYEAQ (reference sequence). CDR3 length equals 16 residues. DNA of the CDR3: TGTGCCAGCAGCTCCCAGACTAGCGGCCGGGGGGAGACCCAGTACTTC. This encodes CASSSQTSGRGETQYF.

This clonotype was observed a handful of times. The CDR3 is CASSFGAPGGPGGTQYF. CDR3 nucleotides: TGTGCCAGCAGCTTCGGGGCCCCGGGGGGACCAGGAGGTACGCAGTATTTT. The rearrangement joins TRBV7-8 to TRBJ2-3, with 7 positions matching TRBD2. The CDR3 is 17 residues long. With V trimmed by 3 bases and J by 8 bases, 17 bases remained unmatched. Germline values: CDR1 SGHVS, CDR2 FQNEAQ.

The chain uses TRBV7-9 and TRBJ1-1; 8 nucleotides line up with TRBD1. Germline V gives CDR1 SEHNR, CDR2 FQNEAQ (reference sequence). This CDR3 has 15 residues. The V gene end was trimmed by 3 bases and the J gene end by 1 base; junction bases not matched to a gene: 4. CDR3 sequence reads: CASSFRQGSNTEAFF. The CDR3 DNA reads TGTGCCAGCAGCTTCAGACAGGGGTCGAACACTGAAGCTTTCTTT.

This clonotype has at least ten counts. The gene calls are TRBV6-1 and TRBJ2-7; 7 nucleotides line up with TRBD1. Germline V CDR1 and CDR2: MNHNS, SASEGT. V dropped 7 bases and J dropped 2; count of bases not matched to a gene: 5. The CDR3 contains 13 residues. This CDR3 is CASKGQLTYEQYF. As DNA, the CDR3 is TGTGCCAGCAAGGGACAGCTCACCTACGAGCAGTACTTC.

The V and J genes are TRBV4-1 and TRBJ2-2, with 7 bases matching TRBD2. CDR3 length: 15 amino acids. The J segment lost 8 bases and the V segment lost 3 bases, leaving 9 bases of the junction unmatched. Germline values: CDR1 MGHRA, CDR2 YSYEKL. The CDR3 spells CASSHGLEGKGELFF. The CDR3 nucleotides read TGCGCCAGCAGCCACGGACTAGAAGGGAAAGGGGAGCTGTTTTTT.

Ten or more counts support this clonotype. V and J are TRBV14 and TRBJ1-2; D remains unclear. Germline CDR1 is SGHDN and CDR2 is FVKESK. V gave up 4 bases and J gave up 1 base, with 16 bases separating them. This CDR3 spans 16 amino acids. CDR3 sequence: CASSPTVTANNYGYTF. CDR3 in DNA: TGTGCCAGCAGCCCCACCGTGACTGCCAATAACTATGGCTACACCTTC.

This clonotype has more than one count but fewer than ten. This sequence joins TRBV7-2 and TRBJ2-4; a possible D gene is TRBD2 (6 bases). The CDR3 spans 14 residues. V was cut by 5 bases and J by 1 base, with 9 bases left in between. CDR1 SGHTA and CDR2 FQGNSA come from the germline V gene. CDR3 DNA: TGTGCCAGCAGCGTCGGGACTGCCAAAAACATTCAGTACTTC. Protein product: CASSVGTAKNIQYF.

This clonotype was counted ten times or more. The chain couples TRBV12-3 or TRBV12-4 to TRBJ1-6; D gene unclear. The CDR3 covers 14 residues. V lost 5 bases and J lost 10, with 15 bases in between. CDR3 protein: CASSRTPRGSPLHF. In nucleotides, the CDR3 is TGTGCCAGCAGTCGCACACCCAGAGGGTCACCCCTCCACTTT.

The chain joins TRBV20-1 to TRBJ2-7; D possibly corresponds to TRBD2 (5 bases). V lost 3 bases, J lost 6 bases, and 15 bases lay in between. The CDR3 contains 13 residues. CDR1 DFQATT and CDR2 SNEGSKA come from the germline V gene (reference sequence). DNA of the CDR3: TGCAGTGCTAGTTCTAGGGTCCGGGGCGAGCAGTACTTC. It translates to CSASSRVRGEQYF.

This clonotype appeared many times. The chain recombines TRBV5-1 with TRBJ1-1, with TRBD1 as a possible D gene (6 bases). V lost 0 bases and J 8 bases, leaving 14 bases between the germline ends. This CDR3 has 14 residues. Germline V gene data show CDR1 as SGHRS and CDR2 as YFSETQ. The CDR3 here is CASSLEGDRWEAFF. The CDR3 nucleotides are TGCGCCAGCAGCTTGGAGGGTGACAGGTGGGAAGCTTTCTTT.

In this sample, this clonotype turned up many times. This chain links TRBV29-1 with TRBJ1-1; no clear D gene. From germline, CDR1 is SQVTM and CDR2 ANQGSEA. The CDR3 length is 10 residues. The V end was cut by 5 bases, the J end by 8 bases, with 9 bases between. The CDR3 nucleotides read TGCAGCGTTCTGCTATTCGAAGCTTTCTTT. As protein: CSVLLFEAFF.

This clonotype was counted once. The rearrangement joins TRBV20-1 to TRBJ2-1; 7 nucleotides align to TRBD2. The germline gives CDR1 DFQATT, CDR2 SNEGSKA (reference sequence). The trim removed 3 bases at V and 7 bases at J, leaving 3 bases unmatched. The CDR3 runs 12 residues. The DNA of the CDR3 is TGCAGTGCTAGTGGAGCGGGGAATGAGCAGTTCTTC. Its translation: CSASGAGNEQFF.

This clonotype has just a few counts. V is TRBV21-1 and J is TRBJ2-3; TRBD2 reflects the table's D call only, with no check against the DNA. TRBV21-1 is designated a pseudogene. There are 16 residues in the CDR3. The CDR3 sequence is CASIPPAGGVPDTQYF. The DNA for the CDR3 is TGTGCCAGCATCCCCCCGGCGGGGGGGGTCCCAGATACGCAGTATTTT.

This clonotype showed up many times. V gene TRBV12-3 or TRBV12-4 combines with J gene TRBJ1-2; 8 bases are a match to TRBD1. V lost 7 bases to trimming and J lost 7 bases; unmatched junction nucleotides: 11. The CDR3 runs 14 residues. CDR3 region: CASTSWAGGSGYTF. The CDR3 DNA follows: TGTGCCAGCACGAGCTGGGCAGGGGGCAGTGGCTACACCTTC.

The chain carries TRBV28 and TRBJ2-1, with 7 bases aligning to TRBD1. J lost 12 bases, V lost 6 bases, and 11 bases had no gene match. This CDR3 contains 13 residues. CDR1 and CDR2 (germline): MDHEN, SYDVKM. CDR3 DNA sequence: TGTGCCAGCAGCCTCTACCAGGGGGTTGCGCAGTTCTTC. Its protein is CASSLYQGVAQFF.

Ten or more counts support this clonotype. The gene calls are TRBV6-6 and TRBJ1-1, with TRBD1 as a possible D gene (5 bases). This CDR3 region has 15 residues. The germline gives CDR1 MNHNY, CDR2 SVGAGI (reference sequence). With 5 bases removed from V and 6 bases from J, the gap between germline ends came to 19 bases. CDR3: CASSLPGGGVPEAFF. The DNA of the CDR3 is TGTGCCAGCAGTCTTCCTGGGGGAGGGGTCCCTGAAGCTTTCTTT.

The V call is TRBV25-1, the J call TRBJ1-5, with D hard to call. Trimming removed 2 bases at V and 4 bases at J, with 3 bases between. The CDR3 runs 12 residues. CDR1 MGHDK and CDR2 SYGVNS come from the germline V gene. CDR3 coding DNA: TGTGCCAGCAGTGAAAGAAATCAGCCCCAGCATTTT. Its protein is CASSERNQPQHF.

V gene TRBV28 combines with J gene TRBJ1-2; D remains ambiguous. Germline V gene sequence: CDR1 MDHEN, CDR2 SYDVKM. The CDR3 length is 13 residues. Deletions cut 7 bases from V and 4 bases from J, with 13 bases between. The CDR3 region is CASTQNSFYGYTF. For the CDR3, the DNA is TGTGCCAGCACTCAGAACAGCTTCTATGGCTACACCTTC.

This clonotype was seen repeatedly, ten times or more. The chain combines TRBV7-2 with TRBJ2-1, with a tentative D call TRBD2 (6 bases). CDR1 is SGHTA and CDR2 is FQGNSA in the germline V gene. The CDR3 extends over 14 amino acids. Trimming removed 0 bases from V and 10 bases from J, with 13 bases in between. The CDR3 spells CASSLALGGYEQFF. CDR3 DNA sequence: TGTGCCAGCAGCTTAGCGCTCGGGGGTTACGAGCAGTTCTTC.